This T cell receptor beta chain originates from a study of blood T cell repertoires in COVID-19. This clone occurred once. Assay used: immunoSEQ multiplex PCR; TCRdb lists only in-frame clones, some missing. This table has fewer than 350,000 clones, nearly 90% appearing once. Germline V gene lookup returns CDR1 MGHRA and CDR2 YSYEKL. This CDR3 contains 18 residues. The V segment lost 3 bases and the J segment 6 bases; nucleotides outside the gene matches: 15. The chain couples TRBV4-1 to TRBJ2-2; TRBD1 matches 8 bases. Sequencing was performed on PBMCs or T cells enriched from blood (not recorded which). This sequence was found in a woman aged 18-29 years with acute COVID-19. The CDR3 sequence is CASSHLSLDREAAGELFF. The CDR3 DNA reads as TGCGCCAGCAGCCATTTATCCTTGGACAGGGAGGCCGCCGGGGAGCTGTTTTTT.